One T cell receptor (beta chain) is described in this entry. Its antigen is unidentified. The data were taken from a study of radiation and T cells in renal cell carcinoma. Study observations and caveats: Dominant CDR3 motifs occupied more repertoire in irradiated than control tumors.

Described treatment: treatment-naive control, cytoreductive nephrectomy. Control tumors came from treatment-naive patients without prior radiation. The data were produced by immunoSEQ multiplex PCR, yet TCRdb's version contains in-frame clones alone and is incomplete. The repertoire holds around 23,000 clones, nearly 55% seen once, with less than 25% in the top ten. The CDR3 is 16 residues long. Germline assignment: CDR1 SEHNR and CDR2 FQNEAQ (reference sequence). The V gene lost 1 base and the J gene lost 1 base, with 13 bases spanning the gap. This TCR came from a human donor with renal cell carcinoma. This chain uses TRBV7-9 with TRBJ1-1; tentative D call: TRBD1 (5 bases). The sequencing here drew on tumor tissue, taken from a patient whose treatment was nephrectomy without radiotherapy. The CDR3 here is CASSLVQGRGNTEAFF. Written as DNA, the CDR3 is TGTGCCAGCAGCTTAGTGCAGGGACGGGGGAACACTGAAGCTTTCTTT.